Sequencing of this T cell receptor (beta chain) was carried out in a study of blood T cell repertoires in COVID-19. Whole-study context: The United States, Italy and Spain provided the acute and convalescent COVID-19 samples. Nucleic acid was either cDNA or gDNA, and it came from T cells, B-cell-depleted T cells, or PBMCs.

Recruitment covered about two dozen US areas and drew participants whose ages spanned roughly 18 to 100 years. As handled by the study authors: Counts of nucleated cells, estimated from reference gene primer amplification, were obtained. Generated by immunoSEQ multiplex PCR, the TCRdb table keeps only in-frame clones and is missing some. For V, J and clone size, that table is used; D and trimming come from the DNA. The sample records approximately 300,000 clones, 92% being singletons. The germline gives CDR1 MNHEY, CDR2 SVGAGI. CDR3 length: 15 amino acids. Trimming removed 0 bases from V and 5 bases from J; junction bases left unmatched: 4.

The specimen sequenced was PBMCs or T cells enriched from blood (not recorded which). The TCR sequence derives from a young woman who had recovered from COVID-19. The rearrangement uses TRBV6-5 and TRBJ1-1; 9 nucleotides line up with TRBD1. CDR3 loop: CASSYSWTGDTEAFF. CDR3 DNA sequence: TGTGCCAGCAGTTACTCCTGGACAGGGGATACTGAAGCTTTCTTT.